This is a list of T cell receptor beta chains from one sample in a study of cytomegalovirus exposure and HLA in healthy donors. The method was immunoSEQ multiplex PCR; TCRdb's version includes in-frame clones alone and lacks a portion of them. The table has about 73,000 clones, 70% to 90% seen once. Sequencing was done on a sample of PBMCs. These receptors originate from a woman aged 18-35 years in good health and CMV-seropositive. CDR3s include the opening cysteine and the closing phenylalanine or tryptophan. Each record gives: V gene, clone size, J gene, CDR3 length, D gene, CDR3 DNA, CDR3 protein. The D gene is left open where the match is weak. Expanded clones get a size class; other rows say once, few or many, or leave the size out.

TRBV9	-	TRBJ2-1	23	-	TGTGCCAGCAGCGTAGGTTACAGGGGGAGGGCTAGCGGCTTAAGCTTCTCCTACAATGAGCAGTTCTTC	CASSVGYRGRASGLSFSYNEQFF
TRBV21-1	-	TRBJ1-4	14	-	TGTGCCAGCAGTCCCACAGGGTTAGGGGAAAAACTGTTTTTT	CASSPTGLGEKLFF
TRBV5-1	-	TRBJ2-6	20	TRBD2	TGCGCCAGCAGCTTGCACCCGCGGGAGGGGGTCGCCTCTGGGGCCAACGTCCTGACTTTC	CASSLHPREGVASGANVLTF
TRBV7-2	-	TRBJ2-1	16	TRBD1	TGTGCCAGCAGCTTAGAACGGGCAGGGGGTAGAGATGAGCAGTTCTTC	CASSLERAGGRDEQFF
TRBV4-3	once	TRBJ2-7	12	-	TGCGCCAGCAGCCAAGATAGAGGCGAGCAGTACTTC	CASSQDRGEQYF
TRBV2	-	TRBJ2-5	16	TRBD2	TGTGCCAGCACCCGACTAGCGGGAGGGCCCGAAGGGACCCAGTACTTC	CASTRLAGGPEGTQYF
TRBV29-1	once	TRBJ1-2	13	-	TGCAGCGTTGAAGATCGTCAGGGAGGTGGCTACACCTTC	CSVEDRQGGGYTF
TRBV2	-	TRBJ2-7	15	-	TGTGCCAGCAGTCCGGACAGTACTCCCACCTACGAGCAGTACTTC	CASSPDSTPTYEQYF
TRBV27	-	TRBJ2-1	14	-	TGTGCCAGCAGTTTATGGGGTAGCGGCAATGAGCAGTTCTTC	CASSLWGSGNEQFF
TRBV6-6	-	TRBJ2-5	15	TRBD2	TGTGCCAGCACCCCGCCTGCGGGGGGCCAAGAGACCCAGTACTTC	CASTPPAGGQETQYF
TRBV4-3	once	TRBJ2-1	17	TRBD2	TGCGCCAGCAGCCAAGATAAGCGGGGGGACGTTTACAATGAGCAGTTCTTC	CASSQDKRGDVYNEQFF
TRBV7-6	-	TRBJ2-1	16	-	TGTGCCAGCAGCTTAGCGATGAGCCCCCCGTCCGATGAGCAGTTCTTC	CASSLAMSPPSDEQFF
TRBV6-1	-	TRBJ2-3	16	TRBD2	TGTGCCAGCAGTGAAATCCCGGGGGGGCCGACAGATACGCAGTATTTT	CASSEIPGGPTDTQYF
TRBV11-2	-	TRBJ1-2	14	TRBD1	TGTGCCAGCAGCCCCCGGGACAGGGGAGTCGGCTACACCTTC	CASSPRDRGVGYTF
TRBV6-5	-	TRBJ2-5	13	-	TGTGCCAGCAGCCCTGGGGGGTTGGAGACCCAGTACTTC	CASSPGGLETQYF
TRBV7-2	once	TRBJ1-1	15	TRBD1	TGTGCCAGCAGCAAGAGAGCACAGGGGCACACTGAAGCTTTCTTT	CASSKRAQGHTEAFF
TRBV6-1	-	TRBJ2-1	14	-	TGTGCCAGCAGTGAAGCGCCGGGGTACAATGAGCAGTTCTTC	CASSEAPGYNEQFF
TRBV5-4	-	TRBJ2-5	15	TRBD1	TGTGCCAGCAGCTCGGACAGGTTCTCCCAAGAGACCCAGTACTTC	CASSSDRFSQETQYF
TRBV9	-	TRBJ2-7	17	-	TGTGCCAGCAGCGTAGGGATCAGCGGCAGGAGCTCCTACGAGCAGTACTTC	CASSVGISGRSSYEQYF
TRBV2	-	TRBJ1-4	15	-	TGTGCCAGCAGTGAAGGTGGAGGGGCTAATGAAAAACTGTTTTTT	CASSEGGGANEKLFF
TRBV6-5	-	TRBJ1-4	15	-	TGTGCCAGCAGTTACGACTCCGCAACTAATGAAAAACTGTTTTTT	CASSYDSATNEKLFF
TRBV7-9	-	TRBJ1-2	14	-	TGTGCCAGCAGCTTACCTTCGTGGGGGCAAGGCTACACCTTC	CASSLPSWGQGYTF
TRBV27	-	TRBJ2-3	14	TRBD2	TGTGCCAGCAGACGACTAGCGGCCACAGATACGCAGTATTTT	CASRRLAATDTQYF
TRBV18	-	TRBJ2-1	21	TRBD1	TGTGCCAGCTCCGTAACAGGGGCAGCGAACCACGGAGTTCACTCCTACAATGAGCAGTTCTTC	CASSVTGAANHGVHSYNEQFF
TRBV30	once	TRBJ2-6	16	TRBD1	TGTGCCTGCATCAAGACAGGGAGCTCTGGGGCCAACGTCCTGACTTTC	CACIKTGSSGANVLTF
TRBV7-9	-	TRBJ2-5	17	TRBD2	TGTGCCAGCAGCCCCCCTGTTCCTTTAGCGGGAGATGAGACCCAGTACTTC	CASSPPVPLAGDETQYF
TRBV9	-	TRBJ2-7	15	TRBD2	TGTGCCAGCAGCGTAGGGGCGGGGGGCCCTTACGAGCAGTACTTC	CASSVGAGGPYEQYF
TRBV13	-	TRBJ2-2	16	TRBD2	TGTGCCAGCAGCTCTAGACTAGCGGGGGGCACCGGGGAGCTGTTTTTT	CASSSRLAGGTGELFF
TRBV18	-	TRBJ2-5	12	-	TGTGCCAGCCCCTATCGCCGGGAGACCCAGTACTTC	CASPYRRETQYF
TRBV5-3	-	TRBJ1-5	21	-	TGTGCCAGAAGCTTGAAGGCCTACAGCGGGGCCCCCTCAAATAGCAATCAGCCCCAGCATTTT	CARSLKAYSGAPSNSNQPQHF
TRBV28	-	TRBJ2-2	16	TRBD2	TGTGCCAGCAGGGATAGCGGGAGGGCGAACACCGGGGAGCTGTTTTTT	CASRDSGRANTGELFF
TRBV29-1	-	TRBJ2-1	13	-	TGCAGCGTTGTTGGGGAACCGGGGGATGAGCAGTTCTTC	CSVVGEPGDEQFF
TRBV5-1	-	TRBJ1-2	15	-	TGCGCCAGCAGCTTGGCTCCGGGGGGCGACTATGGCTACACCTTC	CASSLAPGGDYGYTF
TRBV9	-	TRBJ2-5	12	TRBD1	TGTGCCAGCAGCGTGGGGACAGGACCCCAGTACTTC	CASSVGTGPQYF
TRBV9	-	TRBJ2-7	16	-	TGTGCCAGCAGCGTAGGGGTGGCGGGACCCGCCTACGAGCAGTACTTC	CASSVGVAGPAYEQYF
TRBV29-1	-	TRBJ2-5	15	TRBD1	TGCAGCGTAACCCCGATACAGGGGTATCAAGAGACCCAGTACTTC	CSVTPIQGYQETQYF
TRBV19	-	TRBJ1-2	12	-	TGTGCCAGTAGCAAACCCAGCTATGGCTACACCTTC	CASSKPSYGYTF
TRBV5-1	-	TRBJ2-1	15	TRBD2	TGCGCCAGCAGCTTGGAAGCGGGGGCGGGGAATGAGCAGTTCTTC	CASSLEAGAGNEQFF
TRBV4-2	-	TRBJ2-1	15	TRBD2	TGTGCCAGCAGCCAAAATAGCGGGTCCTACAATGAGCAGTTCTTC	CASSQNSGSYNEQFF
TRBV5-5	-	TRBJ2-6	15	-	TGTGCCAGCAGCCTGACATACTCTGGGGCCAACGTCCTGACTTTC	CASSLTYSGANVLTF
TRBV30	-	TRBJ1-6	14	-	TGTGCTCAGAGGACTGCTCCCTCCAATTCACCCCTCCACTTT	CAQRTAPSNSPLHF
TRBV5-1	once	TRBJ1-1	13	TRBD1	TGCGCCAGCAGTGCCAAGGGGGCGTTCGGGGCTTTCTTT	CASSAKGAFGAFF
TRBV7-2	-	TRBJ2-7	14	-	TGTGCCAGCAGCTTAGCGGGGGGAACCTACGAGCAGTACTTC	CASSLAGGTYEQYF
TRBV29-1	once	TRBJ1-1	13	TRBD1	TGCAGCGTTGCCCCCAGGGGGAAGACTGAAGCTTTCTTT	CSVAPRGKTEAFF
TRBV4-1	-	TRBJ2-1	16	TRBD1	TGCGCCAGCAGCCAAGGCCGGGACAGCTCCTACAATGAGCAGTTCTTC	CASSQGRDSSYNEQFF
TRBV4-1	-	TRBJ1-1	13	-	TGCGCCAGCAGCCAGGCAGTGAACACTGAAGCTTTCTTT	CASSQAVNTEAFF
TRBV29-1	-	TRBJ1-1	14	-	TGCAGCGTCCAAAGAACAGCCATGAACACTGAAGCTTTCTTT	CSVQRTAMNTEAFF
TRBV11-2	-	TRBJ2-3	15	TRBD2	TGTGCCAGCAGCTACAGGACTAGCGAGACAGATACGCAGTATTTT	CASSYRTSETDTQYF
TRBV6-4	-	TRBJ2-1	16	TRBD2	TGTGCCAGCAGTGATGACGCGGGGGGGCCCTACAATGAGCAGTTCTTC	CASSDDAGGPYNEQFF
TRBV4-2	few	TRBJ2-3	15	-	TGTGCCAGCAGCCAAGACCGGGGGGCCACAGATACGCAGTATTTT	CASSQDRGATDTQYF